Below are 11 T cell receptor beta chains sequenced from a single sample in a study of blood T cell repertoires in COVID-19. Assay used: immunoSEQ multiplex PCR; TCRdb lists only in-frame clones, some missing. The sample lists 130,000 or so clones, over 70% occurring once. Sequencing was carried out using peripheral blood. Receptors originate from a man in his forties or fifties with active COVID-19.

The chain uses TRBV4-3 and TRBJ2-7; 10 bases align to TRBD1. The CDR3 extends over 15 amino acids. Trimming at V came to 3 bases and at J to 4 bases, leaving 6 bases not matched to a gene. CDR1 is LGHNA and CDR2 is YSLEER in the germline V gene. The CDR3 region has the DNA TGCGCCAGCAGCCAGACAGGGGGCTTAGGATACGAGCAGTACTTC. This encodes CASSQTGGLGYEQYF.

This chain uses TRBV27 with TRBJ2-7; maybe TRBD2 (6 bases). This CDR3 contains 14 residues. The V end was cut by 7 bases, the J end by 2 bases, with 15 bases between. Germline V CDR1 and CDR2: MNHEY, SMNVEV (reference sequence). The CDR3 region has the DNA TGTGCCAGCACCCAAGCGGGTTCCACCTACGAGCAGTACTTC. Translated: CASTQAGSTYEQYF.

In its sample, this clone was seen once. The gene calls are TRBV11-1 and TRBJ2-1, with a possible D match to TRBD1 (5 bases). Per the germline V gene, CDR1 is SGHAT and CDR2 is FQDESV (reference sequence). This CDR3 region has 15 residues. V lost 5 bases, J lost 3 bases, and 14 bases lay in between. This CDR3 reads CASSPDILNYNEQFF. The CDR3 nucleotides are TGTGCCAGCAGCCCGGACATCCTCAACTACAATGAGCAGTTCTTC.

The J gene is TRBJ1-5, the V gene TRBV5-8; TRBD1 agrees at 7 bases. CDR1 and CDR2 from the germline V gene are SGHTS and YDEGEE. The ends lost 4 bases at V and 2 bases at J; junction bases unmatched: 6. The CDR3 is 15 residues long. DNA for the CDR3: TGTGCCAGCAGCCCGGGACAGCATGGCAATCAGCCCCAGCATTTT. It specifies CASSPGQHGNQPQHF.

This chain links TRBV18 with TRBJ1-2, with TRBD1 identical over 8 bases. This CDR3 has 15 residues. In germline, CDR1 is KGHSH, CDR2 LQKENI. Losses at the gene ends were 1 base for V and 0 bases for J; bases not matched to a gene: 1. The CDR3 loop reads CASSPQGQANYGYTF. The CDR3 DNA follows: TGTGCCAGCTCACCACAGGGACAGGCTAACTATGGCTACACCTTC.

J is TRBJ1-3 and V is TRBV6-5; no clear D gene. The CDR3 consists of 14 residues. Germline CDR1 MNHEY, CDR2 SVGAGI. V was shortened by 5 bases and J by 13 bases, with 21 bases between the two germline ends. The DNA for the CDR3 is TGTGCCAGCAGTAAGCTAATTCTTGGAGTCTTAATATATTTT. It specifies CASSKLILGVLIYF.

The J gene is TRBJ2-1, the V gene TRBV18; D possibly corresponds to TRBD1 (6 bases). Germline-derived CDR1 and CDR2 are KGHSH and LQKENI. With 4 bases removed from V and 5 bases from J, the gap between germline ends came to 9 bases. The CDR3 is 13 amino acids. In DNA form, the CDR3 reads TGTGCCAGCTCACTATACAGGGACAATGAGCAGTTCTTC. Residues: CASSLYRDNEQFF.

The rearrangement joins TRBV9 to TRBJ2-1, with D perhaps matching TRBD2 (6 bases). The CDR3 loop spans 14 amino acids. The V gene lost 2 bases and the J gene lost 6 bases, with 12 bases spanning the gap. Germline lookup yields CDR1 SGDLS and CDR2 YYNGEE. Here the CDR3 reads CASSVASVRNEQFF. The CDR3 bases are TGTGCCAGCAGCGTCGCTAGCGTGCGCAATGAGCAGTTCTTC.

V is TRBV11-2 and J is TRBJ2-3, with 7 bases matching TRBD1. There are 19 residues in the CDR3. Trimming took 2 bases from V and 1 from J; bases not matched to a gene: 15. Germline assignment: CDR1 SGHAT and CDR2 FQNNGV. In nucleotides, the CDR3 is TGTGCCAGCAGCTTACACCCACTCGACAGGGCCCAACGCACAGATACGCAGTATTTT. Encoded protein: CASSLHPLDRAQRTDTQYF. Full variable domain (missing parts from reference TRBV11-2 and TRBJ2-3): EAGVAQSPRYKIIEKRQSVAFWCNPISGHATLYWYQQILGQGPKLLIQFQNNGVVDDSQLPKDRFSAERLKGVDSTLKIQPAKLEDSAVYLCASSLHPLDRAQRTDTQYFGPGTRLTVL.

The V and J genes are TRBV9 and TRBJ2-4; tentatively, D is TRBD2 (6 bases). CDR3 length equals 15 residues. Germline lookup yields CDR1 SGDLS and CDR2 YYNGEE. V dropped 2 bases and J dropped 6 bases, with 15 bases sitting between them. In DNA form, the CDR3 reads TGTGCCAGCAGCGTTGGGACTGTGCGTGGAAACATTCAGTACTTC. Amino acid sequence: CASSVGTVRGNIQYF.

The gene calls are TRBV3-1 (or the pseudogene TRBV3-2) and TRBJ2-1; D perhaps matches TRBD1 (8 bases). Germline lookup yields CDR1 LGHDT and CDR2 YNNKEL (reference sequence). This CDR3 spans 12 amino acids. V lost 6 bases to trimming and J lost 16 bases, with 19 bases between them. CDR3 amino acids: CASRARTGRVFF. In nucleotides, the CDR3 is TGTGCCAGCAGGGCCCGGACAGGGAGGGTCTTCTTC.